What follows are 5 T cell receptor beta chains derived from one specimen sequenced in a study of technical replicates of blood from a few donors (dated by TCRdb to 2017 to 2019). The library relied on the immunoSEQ multiplex PCR assay. Held by TCRdb, this immuneACCESS table contains in-frame sequences only and omits some clones. Under half of the omission traces to an unresolved V gene where checked; the cause of the rest is unknown. A total of about 81,000 clones appear in this sample, around 90% of them only once. Together, the top ten hold under 0.3% of the sample. The sample was T cells isolated from PBMCs. Receptors originate from a human donor in good health.

This chain connects TRBV5-6 to TRBJ2-7; 11 positions agree with TRBD2. V lost 5 bases and J lost 1; bases outside the gene matches: 2. The CDR3 extends over 14 amino acids. Germline lookup yields CDR1 SGHDT and CDR2 YYEEEE. CDR3 sequence reads: CASRRLAGSYEQYF. In nucleotides, the CDR3 is TGTGCCAGCAGGAGACTAGCGGGATCCTACGAGCAGTACTTC.

The sample holds one count of this clone. The V and J genes are TRBV27 and TRBJ1-2; D may be TRBD1 (6 bases). CDR3 length equals 16 residues. V shed 4 bases and J shed 2 bases, with 17 bases lying between them. Germline V gene sequence: CDR1 MNHEY, CDR2 SMNVEV (reference sequence). CDR3 in amino acids: CASSSIWGQTNYGYTF. CDR3 coding DNA: TGTGCCAGCAGTTCCATCTGGGGGCAGACCAACTATGGCTACACCTTC.

The chain links TRBV19 to TRBJ2-3; D is possibly TRBD1 (6 bases). The germline V and J ends were trimmed by 3 bases and 5 bases, with 12 bases remaining between them. The CDR3 totals 14 residues. The germline V gene has CDR1 LNHDA and CDR2 SQIVND (reference sequence). CDR3 in amino acids: CASSIWGRGDTQYF. In nucleotides, the CDR3 is TGTGCCAGTAGTATCTGGGGGCGAGGAGATACGCAGTATTTT.

The gene calls are TRBV7-9 and TRBJ2-7; TRBD1 matches 8 bases. CDR1 and CDR2 from the germline V gene are SEHNR and FQNEAQ (reference sequence). The CDR3 is 18 residues long. V shed 2 bases and J 4 bases; nucleotides not matched to a gene: 16. DNA of the CDR3: TGTGCCAGCAGCTTACGATCCAGGGGGCCCAGGCCCTTTTACGAGCAGTACTTC. This encodes CASSLRSRGPRPFYEQYF.

This clone was seen once. V and J are TRBV4-2 and TRBJ1-3; maybe TRBD1 (6 bases). Germline lookup yields CDR1 LGHNA and CDR2 YNFKEQ. The CDR3 is made up of 17 amino acids. The V end lost 6 bases, the J end lost 0 bases, and 18 bases lay between the germline ends. CDR3 nucleotide sequence: TGTGCCAGCAGTCTGACAGGACCCGCGAGCTCTGGAAACACCATATATTTT. Residues: CASSLTGPASSGNTIYF.